A single sample is the source of the 13 T cell receptor beta chains below, sequenced in a study of T cell clones after liver transplantation. Here immunoSEQ multiplex PCR was the method, and the copy in TCRdb shows in-frame clones only, minus some. Here the sample spans about 71,000 clones, about 80% being singletons. The specimen comprised CD4+ T cells from blood, sampled 12 months after liver transplant. The receptors were gathered from a human patient who received a liver transplant. The graft donor may account for some of the T cells.

The chain carries TRBV28 and TRBJ1-2, with 8 bases lining up with TRBD1. Per the germline V gene, CDR1 is MDHEN and CDR2 is SYDVKM. This CDR3 is built from 14 residues. Trimming took 6 bases from V and 4 from J; bases not matched to a gene: 7. The CDR3 region has the DNA TGTGCCAGCAGCGGCGCCGGGACAGGCTATGGCTACACCTTC. It yields the protein CASSGAGTGYGYTF.

The J gene is TRBJ1-5, the V gene TRBV7-2, with TRBD1 identical over 8 bases. Looked up from germline, CDR1 is SGHTA and CDR2 is FQGNSA. The CDR3 sequence is 12 residues long. V lost 5 bases, J lost 14 bases, and 8 bases stayed unmatched. CDR3 in DNA: TGTGCCAGCAGCCTCATGGACAGGGCAGAGCATTTT. Translation: CASSLMDRAEHF. Filled out from reference TRBV7-2 and TRBJ1-5, the complete variable domain reads GAGVSQSPSNKVTEKGKDVELRCDPISGHTALYWYRQSLGQGLEFLIYFQGNSAPDKSGLPSDRFSAERTGGSVSTLTIQRTQQEDSAVYLCASSLMDRAEHFGDGTRLSIL.

The chain couples TRBV10-3 to TRBJ2-7; 15 nucleotides line up with TRBD2. V was pared by 3 bases and J by 2 bases, with 8 bases of the junction left unmatched. CDR3 length: 18 residues. Germline V gene lookup returns CDR1 ENHRY and CDR2 SYGVKD. For the CDR3, the DNA is TGTGCCATCAGTGACCCAGGACTAGCGGGAGGGCGGACCTACGAGCAGTACTTC. Translated: CAISDPGLAGGRTYEQYF.

This clone was counted once. The chain couples TRBV9 to TRBJ2-3; D may be TRBD2 (6 bases). The CDR3 length is 16 residues. Germline CDR1 SGDLS, CDR2 YYNGEE. Trimming pared 0 bases from V and 2 bases from J, leaving 13 bases between. CDR3 in amino acids: CASSVAGDPYTDTQYF. In nucleotides, the CDR3 is TGTGCCAGCAGCGTAGCGGGGGACCCTTACACAGATACGCAGTATTTT.

This chain connects TRBV7-9 to TRBJ1-1; unclear D gene. In germline, CDR1 is SEHNR, CDR2 FQNEAQ (reference sequence). Trimming shortened V by 1 base and J by 0 bases, and 3 bases separated the two germline ends. The CDR3 has 13 residues. The CDR3 DNA follows: TGTGCCAGCAGCTTAGAGATGAACACTGAAGCTTTCTTT. Translating it yields CASSLEMNTEAFF.

This chain joins TRBV18 and TRBJ2-5; D remains ambiguous. V lost 3 bases and J lost 5, with 7 bases in between. This CDR3 region has 12 residues. The germline V gene encodes CDR1 KGHSH and CDR2 LQKENI. The DNA of the CDR3 is TGTGCCAGCTCACCCCTGGTGGAGACCCAGTACTTC. Its translation: CASSPLVETQYF. The whole variable domain, filled in from reference TRBV18 and TRBJ2-5, reads NAGVMQNPRHLVRRRGQEARLRCSPMKGHSHVYWYRQLPEEGLKFMVYLQKENIIDESGMPKERFSAEFPKEGPSILRIQQVVRGDSAAYFCASSPLVETQYFGPGTRLLVL.

CDR3 nucleotide sequence: TGTGCCAGCAGCGAACTAGCGGCGGCCTACGAGCAGTACTTC. As protein: CASSELAAAYEQYF. The chain uses TRBV7-6 and TRBJ2-7, with 8 positions matching TRBD2. The germline V gene has CDR1 SGHVS and CDR2 FNYEAQ. This CDR3 has 14 amino acids. V shed 5 bases, J shed 2 bases, and the junction held 5 bases outside the gene matches.

The table lists this clone with a few counts. The chain carries TRBV5-1 and TRBJ1-4, with TRBD1 matching over 9 bases. The V gene's germline CDR1 is SGHRS and CDR2 YFSETQ. Unmatched junction bases numbered 5, after V lost 0 bases and J lost 8 bases. CDR3 length: 15 amino acids. The CDR3 nucleotides read TGCGCCAGCAGCTTGGGGACAGGGGTTAGCGAAAAACTGTTTTTT. Its protein is CASSLGTGVSEKLFF. The full variable domain, its missing parts supplied by reference TRBV5-1 and TRBJ1-4, is KAGVTQTPRYLIKTRGQQVTLSCSPISGHRSVSWYQQTPGQGLQFLFEYFSETQRNKGNFPGRFSGRQFSNSRSEMNVSTLELGDSALYLCASSLGTGVSEKLFFGSGTQLSVL.

This chain uses TRBV30 with TRBJ2-3; D may be TRBD1 or TRBD2 (6 bases each). The CDR3 sequence is 14 residues long. V lost 5 bases to trimming and J lost 9 bases, with 21 bases between them. Germline V lookup: CDR1 GTSNPN, CDR2 SVGIG (reference sequence). CDR3 coding DNA: TGTGCCTGGGCCTACGGGGGCCTCCTTGACACGCAGTATTTT. It is translated as CAWAYGGLLDTQYF.

The chain links TRBV5-1 to TRBJ1-1; no clear D. The germline V and J ends were trimmed by 4 bases and 1 base, with 2 bases remaining between them. CDR3 length: 11 residues. Germline CDR1 is SGHRS and CDR2 is YFSETQ. The CDR3 bases are TGCGCCAGCAGCGCGAACACTGAAGCTTTCTTT. This sequence encodes CASSANTEAFF.

The table lists this clone with a count of one. The gene calls are TRBV18 and TRBJ2-1; 11 bases map to TRBD2. Germline V gene sequence: CDR1 KGHSH, CDR2 LQKENI. Losses at the gene ends were 5 bases for V and 7 bases for J; bases not matched to a gene: 10. This CDR3 region has 16 residues. Here the CDR3 DNA reads TGTGCCAGCTCATCATCAACTAGCGGGAGAACAAATGAGCAGTTCTTC. Its protein is CASSSSTSGRTNEQFF.

The chain joins TRBV5-1 to TRBJ2-7, with D possibly TRBD1 on 6 matching bases. The CDR3 covers 14 residues. CDR1 and CDR2 from the germline V gene are SGHRS and YFSETQ. V was cut by 3 bases and J by 2 bases, with 12 bases left in between. Here the CDR3 reads CASSSAAGAYEQYF. In DNA form, the CDR3 reads TGCGCCAGCAGCTCCGCGGCAGGGGCCTACGAGCAGTACTTC.

The genes are TRBV5-1 and TRBJ2-5; D remains ambiguous. Germline V lookup: CDR1 SGHRS, CDR2 YFSETQ. The CDR3 covers 13 residues. The V gene lost 3 bases and the J gene lost 2 bases, with 8 bases spanning the gap. CDR3 region: CASSSMWQETQYF. The CDR3, as DNA: TGCGCCAGCAGCTCCATGTGGCAAGAGACCCAGTACTTC.